This T cell receptor (beta chain) appears in the sequencing data of a study of T cells after yellow fever vaccination. UMIs were added to TCR cDNA along with a universal primer site when it was made by 5'RACE template switching. Each CDR3 protein is one row after TCRdb ran MiXCR on the 5' RACE reads. The sample lists 450,000 to 550,000 distinct CDR3 sequences; roughly a fifth were seen once. Per the germline V gene, CDR1 is ENHRY and CDR2 is SYGVKD. CDR3 length: 15 amino acids. With V trimmed by 6 bases and J by 3 bases, 9 bases remained unmatched. Sample: PBMCs, taken 15 days after the yellow fever booster vaccination. The V gene is TRBV10-3, the J gene TRBJ2-7, with 9 bases fitting TRBD2. The sequence was obtained from a man between 25 and 39 years old who received the YFV17D yellow fever vaccine. CDR3 region: CAISDGLAIGYEQYF. CDR3 bases: TGTGCCATCAGCGACGGACTAGCGATAGGCTACGAGCAGTACTTC.